This entry lists 3 T cell receptor beta chains sequenced from one sample in a study of monozygotic twins with inflammatory bowel disease. TCRdb reprocessed the 5' RACE reads and reports one entry per CDR3 protein, with no DNA. This sample contains a few hundred thousand distinct CDR3 sequences. Sequencing input: blood. These receptors were obtained from a human donor with ulcerative colitis or Crohn's disease, or a healthy co-twin of an affected twin (not recorded which).

This CDR3 reads CASSLGRGNNNQPQHF. This rearrangement joins TRBV12-3 or TRBV12-4 to TRBJ1-5. The length of the CDR3 is 16 residues.

The chain recombines TRBV5-1 with TRBJ2-1. The CDR3 runs to 15 residues. Germline V gene sequence: CDR1 SGHRS, CDR2 YFSETQ. The CDR3 spells CASSLQGNSYNEQFF.

The chain uses TRBV7-8 and TRBJ2-7; TCRdb lists TRBD1, though no DNA is available to test this call. Germline assignment: CDR1 SGHVS and CDR2 FQNEAQ. CDR3 length: 15 residues. This chain's CDR3 is CASSLEGQGHYEQYF. The entire variable domain, with the rest obtained from reference TRBV7-8 and TRBJ2-7, is as follows: GAGVSQSPRYKVAKRGQDVALRCDPISGHVSLFWYQQALGQGPEFLTYFQNEAQLDKSGLPSDRFFAERPEGSVSTLKIQRTQQEDSAVYLCASSLEGQGHYEQYFGPGTRLTVT.